The source of this TCR beta chain is a study of T cell responses to AZD1222 COVID-19 vaccine. Only in-frame clones appear in the TCRdb table, and some are missing; sequencing was by immunoSEQ multiplex PCR. The sample carries about 110,000 clones, around nine tenths recorded once. The sequenced sample was peripheral blood, obtained 28 days after the second AZD1222 dose. This clonotype originated in an adult who received the AZD1222 COVID-19 vaccine.

CDR3 in amino acids: CASSWTGTGELFF. In nucleotides, the CDR3 is TGTGCCAGCAGTTGGACAGGGACCGGGGAGCTGTTTTTT. The V and J genes are TRBV27 and TRBJ2-2; 8 positions agree with TRBD1. The CDR3 runs 13 residues. Germline loops: CDR1 MNHEY, CDR2 SMNVEV (reference sequence). The J segment lost 5 bases and the V segment lost 4 bases, leaving 0 bases of the junction unmatched.